Each of the 18 T cell receptor beta chains below was sequenced from the same sample in a study of cytomegalovirus exposure and HLA in healthy donors. Primers: 60 Vbeta forward and 13 Jbeta reverse. Sequenced by immunoSEQ multiplex PCR; TCRdb stores in-frame clones only, minus some. The sample holds about 160,000 clones, around three quarters seen once. Material: PBMCs. The receptors shown here come from a man aged 50 or older in good health and CMV-seropositive.

The chain combines TRBV6-5 with TRBJ2-2; D uncertain. V lost 3 bases to trimming and J lost 7 bases, with 12 bases between them. Germline V gives CDR1 MNHEY, CDR2 SVGAGI. There are 14 residues in the CDR3. The CDR3 loop reads CASSYSSASGELFF. DNA of the CDR3: TGTGCCAGCAGTTATTCTTCAGCTAGCGGGGAGCTGTTTTTT.

The rearrangement joins TRBV6-6 to TRBJ2-2; 8 positions match TRBD2. The CDR3 loop spans 15 amino acids. The V segment lost 6 bases and the J segment 0 bases; nucleotides outside the gene matches: 3. Germline V gene data show CDR1 as MNHNY and CDR2 as SVGAGI (reference sequence). The CDR3 loop is CASRPGGTNTGELFF. CDR3 nucleotides: TGTGCCAGCAGACCGGGGGGGACGAACACCGGGGAGCTGTTTTTT.

The chain links TRBV30 to TRBJ2-3, with a possible D match to TRBD1 (6 bases). Trimming left V 3 bases short and J 1 base short, with 14 bases between. Germline V lookup: CDR1 GTSNPN, CDR2 SVGIG (reference sequence). The CDR3 spans 15 residues. The chain's CDR3 is CAWSLRGLRTDTQYF. The CDR3 nucleotides read TGTGCCTGGAGCCTCAGGGGCCTCCGCACAGATACGCAGTATTTT.

This sequence joins TRBV11-2 and TRBJ1-3; D remains ambiguous. The V end lost 1 base, the J end lost 0 bases, and 13 bases lay between the germline ends. Germline values: CDR1 SGHAT, CDR2 FQNNGV. The CDR3 length is 17 residues. CDR3 bases: TGTGCCAGCAGCTTAGGACGGTCAGGCCGCTCTGGAAACACCATATATTTT. Its translation is CASSLGRSGRSGNTIYF.

This chain uses TRBV9 with TRBJ2-2, with 10 bases matching TRBD1. Trimming at V came to 2 bases and at J to 0 bases, leaving 7 bases not matched to a gene. This CDR3 has 18 amino acids. CDR1 and CDR2 (germline): SGDLS, YYNGEE. This CDR3 reads CASSVGTGAITNTGELFF. The CDR3, as DNA: TGTGCCAGCAGCGTGGGGACAGGGGCCATAACGAACACCGGGGAGCTGTTTTTT.

The chain has TRBV10-2 and TRBJ2-7, with D perhaps TRBD2 (5 bases). The CDR3 covers 14 residues. Germline V gene sequence: CDR1 WSHSY, CDR2 SAAADI. Trimming pared 5 bases from V and 0 bases from J, leaving 11 bases between. This CDR3 reads CASSFGVVSYEQYF. CDR3 nucleotides: TGCGCCAGCAGTTTCGGGGTCGTCTCCTACGAGCAGTACTTC.

The table lists this clone with a count of one. The chain has TRBV2 and TRBJ1-5, with 7 bases identical to TRBD1. The germline V gene encodes CDR1 SNHLY and CDR2 FYNNEI. The length of the CDR3 is 16 residues. J was trimmed by 2 bases and V by 8 bases; bases with no gene match: 12. CDR3 sequence (DNA): TGTGCCAGCGGACAGGCCAGGGGTTTGGGCAATCAGCCCCAGCATTTT. It is translated as CASGQARGLGNQPQHF.

This clone is a singleton in its sample. The chain joins TRBV7-2 to TRBJ2-3; TRBD1 agrees at 7 bases. CDR3 length: 17 amino acids. With 3 bases clipped from V and 3 bases from J, the junction kept 12 bases outside the gene matches. Germline values: CDR1 SGHTA, CDR2 FQGNSA. The DNA for the CDR3 is TGTGCCAGCAGCTTGGCGACAGGGCGCCCGTCGACAGATACGCAGTATTTT. The encoded protein is CASSLATGRPSTDTQYF.

The gene calls are TRBV6-5 and TRBJ1-4, with TRBD1 as a possible D gene (5 bases). Germline V CDR1 and CDR2: MNHEY, SVGAGI. V lost 3 bases and J 2 bases, leaving 13 bases between the germline ends. The CDR3 contains 16 residues. The CDR3 DNA reads TGTGCCAGCAGTTATCGGCCTGGGGCTACTAATGAAAAACTGTTTTTT. This encodes CASSYRPGATNEKLFF.

The gene calls are TRBV10-2 and TRBJ2-7; D may be TRBD1 (6 bases). Germline V gives CDR1 WSHSY, CDR2 SAAADI. CDR3 length: 14 residues. V shed 5 bases and J shed 1 base, with 12 bases lying between them. Here the CDR3 reads CASSYGTLSYEQYF. The CDR3 coding sequence is TGCGCCAGCAGTTACGGGACACTTTCCTACGAGCAGTACTTC.

The rearrangement joins TRBV18 to TRBJ2-3; 11 bases agree with TRBD2. Germline V gene lookup returns CDR1 KGHSH and CDR2 LQKENI. The CDR3 has 17 residues. Unmatched junction bases numbered 9, after V lost 0 bases and J lost 7 bases. The CDR3 protein is CASSPPVSTSGGNTQYF. The CDR3 DNA is TGTGCCAGCTCACCACCGGTGTCAACTAGCGGGGGTAATACGCAGTATTTT.

The chain couples TRBV9 to TRBJ2-6, with D possibly matching TRBD2 (5 bases). Germline loops: CDR1 SGDLS, CDR2 YYNGEE. V lost 4 bases, J lost 4 bases, and 15 bases lay in between. The CDR3 loop spans 16 amino acids. In DNA, the CDR3 is TGTGCCAGCAGCTCAGCGGTCCGGTCCGGGGCCAACGTCCTGACTTTC. It translates to CASSSAVRSGANVLTF.

V is TRBV7-9 and J is TRBJ2-7; weak D call: TRBD2 (5 bases). The CDR3 sequence is 13 residues long. V gave up 4 bases and J gave up 7 bases, with 14 bases separating them. Germline values: CDR1 SEHNR, CDR2 FQNEAQ (reference sequence). DNA for the CDR3: TGTGCCAGCAGCTACTTCGGGGAAGAGGAGCAGTACTTC. It translates to CASSYFGEEEQYF.

The chain employs TRBV12-5 and TRBJ1-1; no clear D. The CDR3 has 15 amino acids. The V end lost 1 base, the J end lost 0 bases, and 9 bases lay between the germline ends. Germline loops: CDR1 LGHNT, CDR2 FRNRAP. Here the CDR3 reads CASGLGSGLNTEAFF. The CDR3 coding sequence is TGTGCTAGTGGTTTGGGCTCAGGTTTGAACACTGAAGCTTTCTTT.

This clone was recorded only once. The chain combines TRBV6-1 with TRBJ1-1, with D maybe TRBD1 (5 bases). The germline V gene has CDR1 MNHNS and CDR2 SASEGT. The CDR3 runs 13 residues. V shed 2 bases and J shed 6 bases, with 10 bases lying between them. For the CDR3, the DNA is TGTGCCAGCAGTGAATTGGGGGGGGCTGAAGCTTTCTTT. This gives the protein CASSELGGAEAFF.

The chain carries TRBV6-6 and TRBJ2-1; possibly TRBD2 for D (6 bases). V lost 5 bases and J 14 bases, leaving 16 bases between the germline ends. Germline V lookup: CDR1 MNHNY, CDR2 SVGAGI (reference sequence). CDR3 length: 12 amino acids. This CDR3 is CASSPNSGYKFF. DNA of the CDR3: TGTGCCAGCAGTCCAAATAGCGGCTACAAGTTCTTC.

This clone showed up just a few times. This sequence joins TRBV5-4 and TRBJ1-1; 7 bases fit TRBD1. CDR3 length equals 16 residues. Per germline, CDR1 SGHNT and CDR2 YYREEE (reference sequence). The V gene end was trimmed by 4 bases and the J gene end by 0 bases; junction bases not matched to a gene: 9. CDR3 residues: CASSPGTAHMNTEAFF. In DNA, the CDR3 is TGTGCCAGCAGCCCAGGGACAGCGCACATGAACACTGAAGCTTTCTTT.

The chain carries TRBV5-4 and TRBJ2-7; 11 bases match TRBD2. V shed 7 bases and J 0 bases; nucleotides not matched to a gene: 9. The CDR3 contains 16 residues. Germline CDR1 is SGHNT and CDR2 is YYREEE (reference sequence). The CDR3 loop is CASSLAGGPPSYEQYF. The DNA for the CDR3 is TGTGCCAGCTCCTTAGCGGGGGGGCCTCCCTCCTACGAGCAGTACTTC.